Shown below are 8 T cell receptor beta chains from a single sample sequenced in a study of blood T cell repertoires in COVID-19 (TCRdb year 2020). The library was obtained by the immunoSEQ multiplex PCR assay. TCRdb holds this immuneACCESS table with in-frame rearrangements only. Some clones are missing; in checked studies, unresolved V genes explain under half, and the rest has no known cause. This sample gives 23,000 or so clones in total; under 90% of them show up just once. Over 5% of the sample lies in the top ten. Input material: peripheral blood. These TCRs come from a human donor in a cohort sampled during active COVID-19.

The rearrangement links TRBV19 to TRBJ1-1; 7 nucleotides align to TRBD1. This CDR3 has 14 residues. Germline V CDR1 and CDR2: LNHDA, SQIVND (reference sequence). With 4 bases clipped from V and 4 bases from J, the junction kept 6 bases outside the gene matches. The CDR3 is CASSRTGRTTEAFF. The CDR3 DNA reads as TGTGCCAGTAGTAGGACAGGAAGGACCACTGAAGCTTTCTTT. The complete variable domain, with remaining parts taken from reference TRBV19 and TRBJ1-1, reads DGGITQSPKYLFRKEGQNVTLSCEQNLNHDAMYWYRQDPGQGLRLIYYSQIVNDFQKGDIAEGYSVSREKKESFPLTVTSAQKNPTAFYLCASSRTGRTTEAFFGQGTRLTVV.

The CDR3 spells CASSMVPDFQETQYF. In nucleotides, the CDR3 is TGTGCCAGCAGTATGGTCCCGGACTTTCAAGAGACCCAGTACTTC. This chain joins TRBV27 and TRBJ2-5; D is possibly TRBD2 (5 bases). The CDR3 covers 15 residues. Per the germline V gene, CDR1 is MNHEY and CDR2 is SMNVEV (reference sequence). Trimming left V 5 bases short and J 2 bases short, with 15 bases between.

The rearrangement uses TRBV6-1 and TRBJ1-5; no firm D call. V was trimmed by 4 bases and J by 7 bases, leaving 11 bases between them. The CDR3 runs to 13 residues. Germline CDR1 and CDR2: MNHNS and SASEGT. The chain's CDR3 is CASSGAYKQPQHF. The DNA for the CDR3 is TGTGCCAGCAGTGGGGCTTACAAGCAGCCCCAGCATTTT.

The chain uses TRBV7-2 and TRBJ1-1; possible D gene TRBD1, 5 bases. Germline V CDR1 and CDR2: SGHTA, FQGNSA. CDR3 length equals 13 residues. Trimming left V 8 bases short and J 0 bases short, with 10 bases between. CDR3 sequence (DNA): TGTGCCAGCGCCGACAGTATGAACACTGAAGCTTTCTTT. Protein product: CASADSMNTEAFF.

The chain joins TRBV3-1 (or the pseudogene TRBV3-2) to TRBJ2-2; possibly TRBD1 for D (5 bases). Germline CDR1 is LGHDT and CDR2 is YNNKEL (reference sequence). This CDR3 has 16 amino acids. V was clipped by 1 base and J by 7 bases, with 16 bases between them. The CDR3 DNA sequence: TGTGCCAGCAGCCAAGTCCCTGGACAAACCTTCGGGGAGCTGTTTTTT. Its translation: CASSQVPGQTFGELFF.

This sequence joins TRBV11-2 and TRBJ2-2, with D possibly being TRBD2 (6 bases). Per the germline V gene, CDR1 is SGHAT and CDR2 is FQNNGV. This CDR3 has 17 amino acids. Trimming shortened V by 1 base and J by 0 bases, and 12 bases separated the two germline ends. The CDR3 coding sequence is TGTGCCAGCAGCTTAGGCGGGTGGGAGGCGAACACCGGGGAGCTGTTTTTT. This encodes CASSLGGWEANTGELFF.

The CDR3 DNA reads TGTGCCAGCAGCTTCGGGGGATTCTCGTACGAGCAGTACTTC. Translated, it gives CASSFGGFSYEQYF. The chain links TRBV5-4 to TRBJ2-7; the D gene is possibly TRBD2 (6 bases). Germline V lookup: CDR1 SGHNT, CDR2 YYREEE (reference sequence). Deletions cut 2 bases from V and 4 bases from J, with 13 bases between. There are 14 residues in the CDR3.

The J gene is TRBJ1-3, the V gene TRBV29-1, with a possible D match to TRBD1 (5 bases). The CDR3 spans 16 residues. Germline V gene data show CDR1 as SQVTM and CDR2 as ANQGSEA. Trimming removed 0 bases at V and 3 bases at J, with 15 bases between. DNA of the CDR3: TGCAGCGTTGAAGATTCGGGCGGGACCCATGGAAACACCATATATTTT. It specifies CSVEDSGGTHGNTIYF.